What follows is one T cell receptor (beta chain) and its context. As yet, its antigen is unknown. Trimming removed 3 bases from V and 3 bases from J; junction bases left unmatched: 8. The V gene's germline CDR1 is LGHNA and CDR2 YNFKEQ. The CDR3 is 18 amino acids. The data derive from a study of T cell repertoires in cytomegalovirus infection. Study information: Well-studied HLA-B-restricted CMV epitopes were used in the study alongside recently identified HLA-C-restricted ones.

TCRdb processed the reads anew with MiXCR; each CDR3 protein has one entry. The sample has 600,000 to 700,000 distinct CDR3 sequences, 30% to 35% seen once. Sequences were derived from cultured PBMCs, sampled from culture after CMV antigen stimulation. The rearrangement links TRBV4-2 to TRBJ2-7, with 16 bases matching TRBD2. This receptor was identified in a human donor in good health (CMV status not recorded). Some clones in this sample may be carry-over from other donors' samples. The CDR3 DNA reads TGTGCCAGCAGCCAGGGACTAGCGGGGGGGGCGATCATCTACGAGCAGTACTTC. It encodes CASSQGLAGGAIIYEQYF.